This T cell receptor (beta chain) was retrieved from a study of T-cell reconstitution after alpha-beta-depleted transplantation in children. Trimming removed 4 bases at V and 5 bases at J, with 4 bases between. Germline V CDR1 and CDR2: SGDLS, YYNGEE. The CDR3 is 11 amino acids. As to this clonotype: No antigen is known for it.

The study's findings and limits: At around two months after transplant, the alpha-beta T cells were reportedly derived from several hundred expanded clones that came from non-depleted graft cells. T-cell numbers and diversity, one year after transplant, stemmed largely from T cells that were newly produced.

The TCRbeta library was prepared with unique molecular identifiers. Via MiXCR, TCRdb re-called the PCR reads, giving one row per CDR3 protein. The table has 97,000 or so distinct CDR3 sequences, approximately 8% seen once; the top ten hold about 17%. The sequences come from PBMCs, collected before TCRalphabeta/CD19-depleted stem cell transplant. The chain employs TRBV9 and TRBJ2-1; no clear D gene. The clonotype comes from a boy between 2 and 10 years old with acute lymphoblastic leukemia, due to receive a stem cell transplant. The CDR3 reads CASSRDNEQFF. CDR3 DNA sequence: TGTGCCAGCAGCCGAGACAATGAGCAGTTCTTC.